This TCR beta chain was recovered during a study of cytomegalovirus exposure and HLA in healthy donors. PCR was performed using 60 Vbeta and 13 Jbeta primers. Here immunoSEQ multiplex PCR was the method, and the copy in TCRdb shows in-frame clones only, minus some. The repertoire has about 98,000 clones, less than 90% of them found once; the top ten carry 2% to 3%. Germline-derived CDR1 and CDR2 are SGHAT and FQNNGV. The CDR3 is 14 amino acids. Trimming pared 1 base from V and 7 bases from J, leaving 14 bases between. The rearrangement links TRBV11-2 to TRBJ2-7, with D perhaps TRBD1 (5 bases). This TCR was recovered from a man aged 35 to 55 in good health and CMV-seronegative. Sample: PBMCs. The CDR3 here is CASSLGMGLNEQYF. The CDR3, as DNA: TGTGCCAGCAGCTTAGGAATGGGGCTTAATGAGCAGTACTTC. The whole variable domain, filled in from reference TRBV11-2 and TRBJ2-7, reads EAGVAQSPRYKIIEKRQSVAFWCNPISGHATLYWYQQILGQGPKLLIQFQNNGVVDDSQLPKDRFSAERLKGVDSTLKIQPAKLEDSAVYLCASSLGMGLNEQYFGPGTRLTVT.